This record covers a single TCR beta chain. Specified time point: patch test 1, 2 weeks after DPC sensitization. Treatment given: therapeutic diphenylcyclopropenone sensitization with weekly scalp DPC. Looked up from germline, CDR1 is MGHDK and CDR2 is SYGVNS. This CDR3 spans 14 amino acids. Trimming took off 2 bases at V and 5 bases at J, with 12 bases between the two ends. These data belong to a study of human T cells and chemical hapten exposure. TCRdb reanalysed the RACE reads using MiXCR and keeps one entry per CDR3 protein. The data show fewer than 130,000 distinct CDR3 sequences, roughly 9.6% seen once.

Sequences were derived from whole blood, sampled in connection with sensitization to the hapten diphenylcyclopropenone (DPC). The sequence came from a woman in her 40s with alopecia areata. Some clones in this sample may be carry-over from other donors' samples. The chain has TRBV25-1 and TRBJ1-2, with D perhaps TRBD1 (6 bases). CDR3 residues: CASSEGGQRYGYTF. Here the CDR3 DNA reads TGTGCCAGCAGTGAAGGGGGGCAGAGGTATGGCTACACCTTC.